These T cell receptor beta chains were read from a single sample in a study of post-analysis software for immune sequencing data. TCRdb reprocessed the PCR reads with MiXCR, giving one entry per CDR3 protein. The data hold 600,000 to 750,000 distinct CDR3 sequences, with roughly three fifths observed a single time. Sequenced input: blood. The source is a girl aged 2 to 9 with multiple sclerosis. Both conserved end residues are part of each CDR3. Each record gives: V gene, clone size, J gene, D gene, CDR3 DNA, CDR3 protein. The D gene is left open where the match is weak. Size values are once, few and many counts, or a class for expanded clones, and some rows have none.

v_gene: TRBV29-1
abundance: NA
j_gene: TRBJ1-5
d_gene: TRBD1
CDR3nt: TGCAGCGTTGATTCAGGGGGAGGAAATCAGCCCCAGCATTTT
CDR3aa: CSVDSGGGNQPQHF

v_gene: TRBV5-6
abundance: few
j_gene: TRBJ2-7
d_gene: NA
CDR3nt: TGTGCCAGCAGCACGGGAGTGTACCAGCGTCACGAGCAGTACTTC
CDR3aa: CASSTGVYQRHEQYF

v_gene: TRBV6-2/TRBV6-3
abundance: NA
j_gene: TRBJ2-1
d_gene: NA
CDR3nt: TGTGCCAGCAGTTACCCGTCGGAGCAGTTCTTC
CDR3aa: CASSYPSEQFF

v_gene: TRBV5-1
abundance: NA
j_gene: TRBJ2-1
d_gene: NA
CDR3nt: TGCGCCAGCAGCCCCACGACAGGTAGGGGCTCCTACAATGAGCAGTTCTTC
CDR3aa: CASSPTTGRGSYNEQFF

v_gene: TRBV6-5
abundance: NA
j_gene: TRBJ1-1
d_gene: NA
CDR3nt: TGTGCCAGCAGTTACTCGGGCAGGATGAACACTGAAGCTTTCTTT
CDR3aa: CASSYSGRMNTEAFF

v_gene: TRBV5-1
abundance: NA
j_gene: TRBJ2-7
d_gene: NA
CDR3nt: TGCGCCAGCAGCTTGAATCCAGGGGGGTCCTACGAGCAGTACTTC
CDR3aa: CASSLNPGGSYEQYF

v_gene: TRBV20-1
abundance: NA
j_gene: TRBJ2-1
d_gene: NA
CDR3nt: TGCAGTGCAAGCAGGGTTTCCTACAATGAGCAGTTCTTC
CDR3aa: CSASRVSYNEQFF

v_gene: TRBV24-1
abundance: few
j_gene: TRBJ2-5
d_gene: NA
CDR3nt: TGTGCCACCAGTGATACGGGAACAGGGAAGCAAGAGACCAAGTACTTC
CDR3aa: CATSDTGTGKQETKYF

v_gene: TRBV4-3
abundance: few
j_gene: TRBJ2-3
d_gene: NA
CDR3nt: TGCGCCAGCAGCCAAGAACCTGGGACCAGAAGCACAGATACGCAGTATTTT
CDR3aa: CASSQEPGTRSTDTQYF

v_gene: TRBV7-2
abundance: NA
j_gene: TRBJ1-2
d_gene: NA
CDR3nt: TGTGCCAGCAGCTTGAGGCTAAGCGGCTATGGCTACACCTTC
CDR3aa: CASSLRLSGYGYTF

v_gene: TRBV15
abundance: few
j_gene: TRBJ2-6
d_gene: NA
CDR3nt: TGTGCCACCAGCACCGGTGGATCTGGGGCCAACGTCCTGACTTTC
CDR3aa: CATSTGGSGANVLTF

v_gene: TRBV7-8
abundance: NA
j_gene: TRBJ1-1
d_gene: NA
CDR3nt: TGTGCCAGCAGCTATAGTCGAGGGGCGGGTAACACTGAAGCTTTCTTT
CDR3aa: CASSYSRGAGNTEAFF

v_gene: TRBV14
abundance: NA
j_gene: TRBJ1-2
d_gene: NA
CDR3nt: TGTGCCAGCAGCCAAGTGGTCCGGGAGCACTATGGCTACACCTTC
CDR3aa: CASSQVVREHYGYTF

v_gene: TRBV7-2
abundance: NA
j_gene: TRBJ2-7
d_gene: NA
CDR3nt: TGTGCCAGCAGCTTAGTTGTGGTCTACGAGCAGTACTTC
CDR3aa: CASSLVVVYEQYF

v_gene: TRBV12-3/TRBV12-4
abundance: NA
j_gene: TRBJ2-3
d_gene: TRBD2
CDR3nt: TGTGCCAGCAGTTTTGGGGCGGGGGGGCCGGATACGCAGTATTTT
CDR3aa: CASSFGAGGPDTQYF

v_gene: TRBV12-3/TRBV12-4
abundance: NA
j_gene: TRBJ1-1
d_gene: NA
CDR3nt: TGTGCCAGCAGTTTAATTCAGATGAACACTGAAGCTTTCTTT
CDR3aa: CASSLIQMNTEAFF

v_gene: TRBV6-6
abundance: few
j_gene: TRBJ2-6
d_gene: NA
CDR3nt: TGTGCCAGCAGTTACGTCTGGGGCTCTGGGGCCAACGTCCTGACTTTC
CDR3aa: CASSYVWGSGANVLTF

v_gene: TRBV4-2
abundance: NA
j_gene: TRBJ2-1
d_gene: NA
CDR3nt: TGTGCCAGCAGCCAAGGTAGCGGCGTAGATGAGCAGTTCTTC
CDR3aa: CASSQGSGVDEQFF

v_gene: TRBV11-2
abundance: NA
j_gene: TRBJ2-3
d_gene: NA
CDR3nt: TGTGCCAGCAGCTTACACCCCACTCGATTAGCAGGGGTGGCAGATACGCAGTATTTT
CDR3aa: CASSLHPTRLAGVADTQYF

v_gene: TRBV10-2
abundance: NA
j_gene: TRBJ2-3
d_gene: TRBD2
CDR3nt: TGCGCCAGCAGTGAGGGGATGGGAGCGGGGACAGATACGCAGTATTTT
CDR3aa: CASSEGMGAGTDTQYF

v_gene: TRBV20-1
abundance: NA
j_gene: TRBJ2-3
d_gene: TRBD1
CDR3nt: TGCAGTGCTAGGAACTTACAGGGGGGAGGAGATACGCAGTATTTT
CDR3aa: CSARNLQGGGDTQYF

v_gene: TRBV7-2
abundance: NA
j_gene: TRBJ2-7
d_gene: NA
CDR3nt: TGTGCCAGCAGCTTAATTCATGGCACCTACGAGCAGTACTTC
CDR3aa: CASSLIHGTYEQYF

v_gene: TRBV3-1
abundance: NA
j_gene: TRBJ2-5
d_gene: NA
CDR3nt: TGTGCCAGCAGCCAAGAGTCGGGGCCGGTGGAGACCCAGTACTTC
CDR3aa: CASSQESGPVETQYF

v_gene: TRBV12-3/TRBV12-4
abundance: NA
j_gene: TRBJ2-1
d_gene: TRBD2
CDR3nt: TGTGCCAGCACCGGGACTAGCGGGTACAATGAGCAGTTCTTC
CDR3aa: CASTGTSGYNEQFF

v_gene: TRBV29-1
abundance: few
j_gene: TRBJ2-7
d_gene: TRBD1
CDR3nt: TGCAGCGTAGTACCGGGACAGGGTACCCAGTACTTC
CDR3aa: CSVVPGQGTQYF

v_gene: TRBV20-1
abundance: NA
j_gene: TRBJ2-5
d_gene: NA
CDR3nt: TGCAGTGCTAGAGGGTTTAGTGGGGGGGAGACCCAGTACTTC
CDR3aa: CSARGFSGGETQYF

v_gene: TRBV12-3/TRBV12-4
abundance: NA
j_gene: TRBJ2-5
d_gene: NA
CDR3nt: TGTGCCAGCAGCCTAGGACAGACTTTAAGGTGGAGGACCCAGTACTTC
CDR3aa: CASSLGQTLRWRTQYF

v_gene: TRBV7-9
abundance: NA
j_gene: TRBJ2-3
d_gene: TRBD2
CDR3nt: TGTGCCAGCAGCTTAATCTCGGCGGGGGTAACAGATACGCAGTATTTT
CDR3aa: CASSLISAGVTDTQYF

v_gene: TRBV3-1
abundance: many
j_gene: TRBJ2-7
d_gene: TRBD2
CDR3nt: TGTGCCAGCAGTTTACGACTAGCGGGAGGGTACGAGCAGTACTTC
CDR3aa: CASSLRLAGGYEQYF

v_gene: TRBV6-1
abundance: NA
j_gene: TRBJ2-5
d_gene: NA
CDR3nt: TGTGCCAGCAGTGTCGACAGACAGCACGGGACCCAGTACTTC
CDR3aa: CASSVDRQHGTQYF

v_gene: TRBV20-1
abundance: NA
j_gene: TRBJ2-1
d_gene: NA
CDR3nt: TGCAGTGCAAGCCCCCGGGGCCTGGGGAATGAGCAGTTCTTC
CDR3aa: CSASPRGLGNEQFF

v_gene: TRBV10-3
abundance: NA
j_gene: TRBJ2-4
d_gene: NA
CDR3nt: TGTGCCATCAGTGAGCGACATAAAGGAGCCAAAAACATTCAGTACTTC
CDR3aa: CAISERHKGAKNIQYF

v_gene: TRBV10-3
abundance: NA
j_gene: TRBJ1-1
d_gene: NA
CDR3nt: TGTGCCATCAGTGAACTTGGACGGGAGGGGAAACCTGAAGCTTTCTTT
CDR3aa: CAISELGREGKPEAFF

v_gene: TRBV2
abundance: NA
j_gene: TRBJ2-1
d_gene: NA
CDR3nt: TGTGCCAGCAGTGATATGAATGAGCGGTTCTTC
CDR3aa: CASSDMNERFF

v_gene: TRBV4-2
abundance: NA
j_gene: TRBJ2-1
d_gene: NA
CDR3nt: TGTGCCAGCAGCCACCAGGACGATGAGCGGTTCTTC
CDR3aa: CASSHQDDERFF

v_gene: TRBV20-1
abundance: NA
j_gene: TRBJ2-7
d_gene: NA
CDR3nt: TGCAGTGCTAGGGACATAGCGTCGAGCTCCTACGAGCAGTACTTC
CDR3aa: CSARDIASSSYEQYF

v_gene: TRBV20-1
abundance: NA
j_gene: TRBJ1-5
d_gene: TRBD1
CDR3nt: TGCAGTGCCCGCAGACAGGGCGGGAATCAGCCCCAGCATTTT
CDR3aa: CSARRQGGNQPQHF